Each of the 30 T cell receptor beta chains below was sequenced from the same sample in a study of cytomegalovirus exposure and HLA in healthy donors (dated 2017 in TCRdb). Library preparation was by the immunoSEQ multiplex PCR assay. A mixture of 60 forward primers for TCR Vbeta segments and 13 reverse primers for TCR Jbeta segments was used in the multiplex PCR. TCRdb obtained this table from immuneACCESS and retained in-frame rearrangements with V and J assigned. These tables miss some clones; where compared with another copy, unresolved V genes account for less than half of the shortfall, and the remainder is unexplained. Counted in this sample were some 98,000 clones; about 81% of them appeared once. The top ten clonotypes cover roughly 1.5% of the sample. The sequencing sample was made of PBMCs. The receptor source for this set is a man aged 40-49 years in good health and CMV-seronegative.

This clone was found a few times. The chain employs TRBV25-1 and TRBJ1-4; 10 positions match TRBD1. The junction had 6 bases not matched to a gene; V was cut back by 8 bases and J by 6 bases. This CDR3 is 14 amino acids long. CDR1 is MGHDK, CDR2 SYGVNS, per germline. The CDR3 sequence is CASGDRGRDEKLFF. CDR3 nucleotide sequence: TGTGCCAGCGGCGACAGGGGGCGCGATGAAAAACTGTTTTTT.

The chain couples TRBV30 to TRBJ2-4; TRBD1 is a possible D gene (5 bases). This CDR3 spans 16 amino acids. With 0 bases removed from V and 2 bases from J, the gap between germline ends came to 14 bases. Per the germline V gene, CDR1 is GTSNPN and CDR2 is SVGIG (reference sequence). The CDR3 loop reads CAWSVLGAYPKNIQYF. CDR3 coding DNA: TGTGCCTGGAGTGTACTTGGGGCTTACCCCAAAAACATTCAGTACTTC.

V gene TRBV19 combines with J gene TRBJ1-4; TRBD1 is a possible D gene (5 bases). The CDR3 covers 14 residues. Germline CDR1 LNHDA, CDR2 SQIVND (reference sequence). V lost 9 bases to trimming and J lost 5 bases, with 16 bases between them. The CDR3 DNA sequence: TGTGCCAGCCGACAGCGATGGGGAAATGAAAAACTGTTTTTT. Amino acids: CASRQRWGNEKLFF.

About this clone itself: One end of the junction fails to match germline, which may point to a read error. The chain recombines TRBV7-9 with TRBJ1-5, with a possible D match to TRBD1 (5 bases). CDR3 length equals 16 residues. Germline CDR1 and CDR2: SEHNR and FQNEAQ (reference sequence). CDR3 region: CSSSLVGPLGNQPQHF. DNA for the CDR3: TGTTCCAGCAGCTTGGTGGGGCCACTCGGCAATCAGCCCCAGCATTTT.

The rearrangement joins TRBV4-2 to TRBJ2-7; D remains ambiguous. CDR3 length: 14 residues. Germline CDR1 reads LGHNA; CDR2 reads YNFKEQ. Deletions cut 6 bases from V and 0 bases from J, with 12 bases between. CDR3 residues: CASSPTLSSYEQYF. In nucleotides, the CDR3 is TGTGCCAGCAGTCCCACATTAAGCTCCTACGAGCAGTACTTC.

About this clone: The sample has other DNA sequences that encode this CDR3 too. CDR3: CASSLPPRLAGNTGELFF. As DNA, the CDR3 is TGTGCCAGCAGCTTACCCCCGCGACTAGCGGGGAACACCGGGGAGCTGTTTTTT. The chain combines TRBV7-9 with TRBJ2-2, with 10 nucleotides matching TRBD2. Germline lookup yields CDR1 SEHNR and CDR2 FQNEAQ (reference sequence). The trim removed 2 bases at V and 1 base at J, leaving 7 bases unmatched. CDR3 length: 18 amino acids.

V and J are TRBV28 and TRBJ2-2; TRBD1 matches at 7 bases. The germline gives CDR1 MDHEN, CDR2 SYDVKM. Unmatched junction bases numbered 4, after V lost 6 bases and J lost 0 bases. CDR3 length: 15 amino acids. Written as DNA, the CDR3 is TGTGCCAGCAGCCAGACAGGGACGAACACCGGGGAGCTGTTTTTT. This encodes CASSQTGTNTGELFF.

The chain combines TRBV10-3 with TRBJ2-5; 7 bases are shared with TRBD1. The CDR3 extends over 16 amino acids. J gave up 0 bases and V 6 bases, and 10 bases lay outside the gene matches. Germline CDR1 ENHRY, CDR2 SYGVKD. CDR3 nucleotides: TGTGCCATCAGCCGAGGGGGCCTTCAAAACCAAGAGACCCAGTACTTC. Translated: CAISRGGLQNQETQYF.

This clone was seen only a few times. The J gene is TRBJ1-6, the V gene TRBV5-4, with a tentative D call TRBD1 (6 bases). V dropped 4 bases and J dropped 8 bases, with 10 bases sitting between them. Germline V lookup: CDR1 SGHNT, CDR2 YYREEE (reference sequence). This CDR3 has 13 residues. The CDR3 here is CASSLDRYSPLHF. In DNA form, the CDR3 reads TGTGCCAGCAGCCTCGACAGGTATTCACCCCTCCACTTT.

This clone came up a few times. The chain has TRBV6-4 and TRBJ2-1, with 7 bases matching TRBD2. The CDR3 extends over 12 amino acids. The ends lost 5 bases at V and 5 bases at J; junction bases unmatched: 0. CDR1 is MRHNA, CDR2 SNTAGT, per germline. CDR3 in amino acids: CASSSGDNEQFF. CDR3 nucleotide sequence: TGTGCCAGCAGTAGCGGGGACAATGAGCAGTTCTTC.

The chain is built from TRBV13 and TRBJ2-3; 9 nucleotides align to TRBD2. Trimming removed 6 bases from V and 5 bases from J; junction bases left unmatched: 6. This CDR3 has 14 amino acids. The germline V gene has CDR1 PRHDT and CDR2 FYEKMQ (reference sequence). This chain's CDR3 is CASSYSGGIDTQYF. In DNA form, the CDR3 reads TGTGCCAGCAGTTATAGCGGGGGCATAGATACGCAGTATTTT.

The J gene is TRBJ1-5, the V gene TRBV19, with D possibly being TRBD1 (5 bases). V was trimmed by 1 base and J by 4 bases, leaving 17 bases between them. Per germline, CDR1 LNHDA and CDR2 SQIVND (reference sequence). The CDR3 runs 17 residues. CDR3 nucleotides: TGTGCCAGTAGTATAGCCCCTCCAGGGCGAGGTAATCAGCCCCAGCATTTT. Translated: CASSIAPPGRGNQPQHF.

The genes are TRBV27 and TRBJ1-5, with D tentatively TRBD1 (5 bases). Between the trimmed V and J ends, which lost 7 bases and 2 bases, there was a span of 15 bases. Germline loops: CDR1 MNHEY, CDR2 SMNVEV (reference sequence). The length of the CDR3 is 15 residues. The CDR3 bases are TGTGCCAGCAAGTCGGAGGGGACGCGCAATCAGCCCCAGCATTTT. Translation gives CASKSEGTRNQPQHF.

This chain uses TRBV5-1 with TRBJ2-2, with D unclear. CDR3 length equals 15 residues. V lost 5 bases and J 0 bases, leaving 11 bases between the germline ends. Germline lookup yields CDR1 SGHRS and CDR2 YFSETQ. CDR3 sequence: CASRSSFTNTGELFF. The DNA for the CDR3 is TGCGCCAGCAGAAGTAGTTTTACGAACACCGGGGAGCTGTTTTTT. The full variable domain, rest sourced from reference TRBV5-1 and TRBJ2-2, is KAGVTQTPRYLIKTRGQQVTLSCSPISGHRSVSWYQQTPGQGLQFLFEYFSETQRNKGNFPGRFSGRQFSNSRSEMNVSTLELGDSALYLCASRSSFTNTGELFFGEGSRLTVL.

This sequence joins TRBV5-6 and TRBJ1-1, with D possibly being TRBD1 (6 bases). The germline V gene encodes CDR1 SGHDT and CDR2 YYEEEE. Trimming pared 4 bases from V and 2 bases from J, leaving 18 bases between. The CDR3 loop spans 16 amino acids. The CDR3 sequence: CASSITPGHRNTEAFF. CDR3 sequence (DNA): TGTGCCAGCAGCATAACACCGGGACACCGAAACACTGAAGCTTTCTTT.

This clone was counted a single time. The chain couples TRBV25-1 to TRBJ2-7; 9 positions agree with TRBD2. The germline V gene has CDR1 MGHDK and CDR2 SYGVNS. Unmatched junction bases numbered 13, after V lost 4 bases and J lost 0 bases. CDR3 length: 18 amino acids. The CDR3 region is CASSGIRVAGASSYEQYF. The CDR3 nucleotides are TGTGCCAGCAGTGGAATTCGAGTAGCGGGGGCCTCCTCCTACGAGCAGTACTTC.

The CDR3 DNA follows: TGTGCCAGCAGTTTGGGCCTACTCCAAGCTTTCTTT. It encodes CASSLGLLQAFF. V is TRBV28 and J is TRBJ1-1; D is unclear. The CDR3 sequence is 12 residues long. V was pared by 3 bases and J by 9 bases, with 11 bases between. The V gene's germline CDR1 is MDHEN and CDR2 SYDVKM.

The V call is TRBV6-6, the J call TRBJ1-5, with 7 bases lining up with TRBD1. Germline V lookup: CDR1 MNHNY, CDR2 SVGAGI (reference sequence). The V gene end was trimmed by 2 bases and the J gene end by 3 bases; junction bases not matched to a gene: 7. The CDR3 loop spans 16 amino acids. The DNA for the CDR3 is TGTGCCAGCAGTTACGAAGACAGGGTGATCAATCAGCCCCAGCATTTT. It yields the protein CASSYEDRVINQPQHF.

The gene calls are TRBV14 and TRBJ2-7; 9 positions match TRBD1. The CDR3 sequence is 16 residues long. Germline V gene data show CDR1 as SGHDN and CDR2 as FVKESK. J lost 3 bases, V lost 3 bases, and 9 bases had no gene match. In DNA form, the CDR3 reads TGTGCCAGCAGCCAGTCGGGGGACAGGGACTTCTACGAGCAGTACTTC. Its protein product is CASSQSGDRDFYEQYF.

The chain is built from TRBV11-2 and TRBJ1-2, with 7 bases fitting TRBD1. The CDR3 has 13 residues. The junction had 1 base not matched to a gene; V was cut back by 4 bases and J by 2 bases. From germline, CDR1 is SGHAT and CDR2 FQNNGV. DNA for the CDR3: TGTGCCAGCAGCTCGACAGGGAACTATGGCTACACCTTC. It translates to CASSSTGNYGYTF.

The J gene is TRBJ1-1, the V gene TRBV6-1; weak D call: TRBD1 (5 bases). Germline CDR1 reads MNHNS; CDR2 reads SASEGT. V was trimmed by 3 bases and J by 7 bases, leaving 18 bases between them. The CDR3 runs to 15 residues. The DNA for the CDR3 is TGTGCCAGCAGTGAGTTTGGCTCGACAGCTCTTGAAGCTTTCTTT. It translates to CASSEFGSTALEAFF.

The J gene is TRBJ1-5, the V gene TRBV25-1; the D gene is possibly TRBD1 (6 bases). The V gene lost 6 bases and the J gene lost 6 bases, with 9 bases spanning the gap. CDR3 length: 12 amino acids. In germline, CDR1 is MGHDK, CDR2 SYGVNS. The CDR3 nucleotides read TGTGCCAGCAGACAGGGATTTCAGCCCCAGCATTTT. This translates into CASRQGFQPQHF.

The CDR3 reads CARGTGNPYNEQFF. The CDR3 nucleotides read TGTGCCAGGGGGACAGGGAACCCCTACAATGAGCAGTTCTTC. This chain joins TRBV15 and TRBJ2-1, with 9 bases matching TRBD1. The V segment lost 10 bases and the J segment 2 bases; nucleotides outside the gene matches: 6. Per the germline V gene, CDR1 is LNHNV and CDR2 is YYDKDF (reference sequence). The CDR3 has 14 amino acids.

The rearrangement links TRBV2 to TRBJ1-1; the D gene is possibly TRBD1 (6 bases). The CDR3 has 13 amino acids. Trimming took off 6 bases at V and 1 base at J, with 9 bases between the two ends. Germline CDR1 and CDR2: SNHLY and FYNNEI. The CDR3 coding sequence is TGTGCCAGCAGCATGACAGGGAACACTGAAGCTTTCTTT. Its protein is CASSMTGNTEAFF.

This clone came up once. The CDR3 DNA follows: TGTGCCAGCAGCTTAGTGGTGACTAGCACAGATACGCAGTATTTT. Translating gives CASSLVVTSTDTQYF. This chain uses TRBV7-2 with TRBJ2-3, with unresolved D. The CDR3 has 15 residues. Looked up from germline, CDR1 is SGHTA and CDR2 is FQGNSA. V was clipped by 1 base and J by 0 bases, with 8 bases between them. Filled out from reference TRBV7-2 and TRBJ2-3, the complete variable domain reads GAGVSQSPSNKVTEKGKDVELRCDPISGHTALYWYRQSLGQGLEFLIYFQGNSAPDKSGLPSDRFSAERTGGSVSTLTIQRTQQEDSAVYLCASSLVVTSTDTQYFGPGTRLTVL.

The chain uses TRBV9 and TRBJ2-1; TRBD2 agrees at 12 bases. Germline assignment: CDR1 SGDLS and CDR2 YYNGEE. J was trimmed by 2 bases and V by 0 bases; bases with no gene match: 0. The CDR3 runs 16 residues. The CDR3 here is CASSVASGGAYNEQFF. Here the CDR3 DNA reads TGTGCCAGCAGCGTAGCTAGCGGGGGGGCCTACAATGAGCAGTTCTTC.

The rearrangement uses TRBV29-1 and TRBJ2-6; 8 positions agree with TRBD1. Germline assignment: CDR1 SQVTM and CDR2 ANQGSEA. Unmatched junction bases numbered 7, after V lost 0 bases and J lost 0 bases. This CDR3 is 18 amino acids long. DNA for the CDR3: TGCAGCGTTGAAGATCTTTGGGACAGGAGCTCTGGGGCCAACGTCCTGACTTTC. Translation gives CSVEDLWDRSSGANVLTF.

The chain links TRBV6-5 to TRBJ2-7; D ambiguous. Trimming removed 5 bases from V and 5 bases from J, with 7 bases in between. The CDR3 length is 11 residues. Germline V lookup: CDR1 MNHEY, CDR2 SVGAGI. Written as DNA, the CDR3 is TGTGCCAGCAGTGAAAACAACGAGCAGTACTTC. Its translation is CASSENNEQYF.

This clone turned up a few times. The CDR3 here is CASSQTVLAKNIQYF. In DNA, the CDR3 is TGCGCCAGCAGCCAAACAGTACTAGCCAAAAACATTCAGTACTTC. This chain joins TRBV4-1 and TRBJ2-4; D is ambiguous. CDR1 is MGHRA and CDR2 is YSYEKL in the germline V gene. This CDR3 contains 15 residues. V was cut by 2 bases and J by 0 bases, with 8 bases left in between.

The chain has TRBV19 and TRBJ1-2; D might be TRBD1 (5 bases). The germline gives CDR1 LNHDA, CDR2 SQIVND (reference sequence). The CDR3 totals 16 residues. V was pared by 6 bases and J by 0 bases, with 17 bases between. CDR3 sequence (DNA): TGTGCCAGTAGCAGGGAAAACAGCGTGGCTAACTATGGCTACACCTTC. As protein: CASSRENSVANYGYTF.